The 3 T cell receptor beta chains listed next were all sequenced from one sample in a study of OX40 agonist ivuxolimab in advanced cancers. Assay: immunoSEQ multiplex PCR; the TCRdb copy retains only in-frame clones and omits some. The sample records 60,000 to 90,000 clones, 88% being singletons. Sequenced material: CD4+ or CD8+ T cells sorted from blood, taken in a trial of the OX40 agonist ivuxolimab. These receptors were obtained from an adult with an advanced solid tumor such as melanoma, head and neck, liver or kidney cancer.

The chain is built from TRBV30 and TRBJ2-5; tentative D call: TRBD2 (5 bases). The V gene's germline CDR1 is GTSNPN and CDR2 SVGIG (reference sequence). The CDR3 runs to 14 residues. V was cut by 1 base and J by 0 bases, with 9 bases left in between. CDR3 sequence reads: CAWSEAAYQETQYF. The CDR3 nucleotides read TGTGCCTGGAGTGAAGCGGCGTACCAAGAGACCCAGTACTTC.

The chain is built from TRBV10-3 and TRBJ2-5, with D possibly called TRBD1 or TRBD2 (5 bases each). V lost 4 bases, J lost 4 bases, and 16 bases lay in between. Germline V gene lookup returns CDR1 ENHRY and CDR2 SYGVKD. This CDR3 contains 15 residues. In nucleotides, the CDR3 is TGTGCCATCAGTGGTACTACGGGACCCTTAGAGACCCAGTACTTC. It specifies CAISGTTGPLETQYF.

V is TRBV2 and J is TRBJ1-1, with a tentative D call TRBD1 (6 bases). Trimming left V 6 bases short and J 2 bases short, with 10 bases between. Germline values: CDR1 SNHLY, CDR2 FYNNEI. The CDR3 contains 13 residues. The chain's CDR3 is CASRGQFNTEAFF. Written as DNA, the CDR3 is TGTGCCAGCAGAGGACAGTTTAACACTGAAGCTTTCTTT.